This passage covers 14 T cell receptor beta chains from one sample sequenced in a study of response to subunit inactivated influenza vaccine. TCRdb called the RT-PCR reads again in MiXCR, with one record for every CDR3 protein. The table includes under 550,000 distinct CDR3 sequences, roughly 7.9% detected once. Sample: PBMCs from blood, taken 23 months after vaccination. These TCRs come from a man between 50 and 75 years old who received an inactivated influenza vaccine.

The sample holds a few counts of this clonotype. The chain joins TRBV28 to TRBJ2-3; tentative D call: TRBD1 (5 bases). The V end lost 3 bases, the J end lost 4 bases, and 17 bases lay between the germline ends. Germline V gives CDR1 MDHEN, CDR2 SYDVKM. The CDR3 has 16 residues. The CDR3 loop reads CASSLGHGWGADTQYF. Here the CDR3 DNA reads TGTGCCAGCAGTTTGGGGCACGGATGGGGCGCAGATACGCAGTATTTT. The full variable domain, its missing parts supplied by reference TRBV28 and TRBJ2-3, is DVKVTQSSRYLVKRTGEKVFLECVQDMDHENMFWYRQDPGLGLRLIYFSYDVKMKEKGDIPEGYSVSREKKERFSLILESASTNQTSMYLCASSLGHGWGADTQYFGPGTRLTVL.

In its sample, this clonotype was seen a few times. The chain combines TRBV7-2 with TRBJ2-5, with D uncertain. CDR1 is SGHTA and CDR2 is FQGNSA in the germline V gene. This CDR3 has 14 amino acids. Trimming pared 2 bases from V and 4 bases from J, leaving 11 bases between. Here the CDR3 DNA reads TGTGCCAGCAGCTTACGGTTTGATAGAGAGACCCAGTACTTC. This codes for CASSLRFDRETQYF.

This clonotype was seen more than once but under ten times. The chain has TRBV14 and TRBJ2-7; 11 bases line up with TRBD1. Germline values: CDR1 SGHDN, CDR2 FVKESK. The CDR3 runs 16 residues. Germline trimming cut 3 bases from V and 4 bases from J; bases unmatched to any gene: 8. CDR3 nucleotides: TGTGCCAGCAGCCACAGCCCCGGGACAGGGGGGTACGAGCAGTACTTC. Residues: CASSHSPGTGGYEQYF.

The rearrangement joins TRBV7-3 to TRBJ2-1; 11 positions agree with TRBD2. CDR1 is SGHTA and CDR2 is FQGTGA in the germline V gene. V trimming: 4 bases; J trimming: 12 bases; junction bases outside the gene matches: 5. The CDR3 runs to 13 residues. The CDR3 loop reads CASSYLAGGTQFF. CDR3 nucleotides: TGTGCCAGCAGCTACCTAGCGGGAGGTACGCAGTTCTTC.

A few counts support this clonotype. This sequence joins TRBV6-1 and TRBJ2-7; 7 bases are shared with TRBD1. Unmatched junction bases numbered 12, after V lost 7 bases and J lost 3 bases. Germline V gives CDR1 MNHNS, CDR2 SASEGT. The CDR3 contains 15 residues. The CDR3 DNA sequence: TGTGCCAGCACCGGAGGCCCGGGACAGAGCTACGAGCAGTACTTC. It is translated as CASTGGPGQSYEQYF.

The J gene is TRBJ2-3, the V gene TRBV18; D is unclear. This CDR3 has 14 residues. The germline V gene encodes CDR1 KGHSH and CDR2 LQKENI. V gave up 3 bases and J gave up 7 bases, with 14 bases separating them. The CDR3 DNA sequence: TGTGCCAGCTCACCCCCCCGGCCGTCAAATACGCAGTATTTT. This codes for CASSPPRPSNTQYF.

This clonotype was seen more than once but under ten times. The V call is TRBV7-2, the J call TRBJ1-4, with TRBD1 as a possible D gene (6 bases). Trimming left V 4 bases short and J 10 bases short, with 19 bases between. This CDR3 is 15 amino acids long. From germline, CDR1 is SGHTA and CDR2 FQGNSA. CDR3 DNA sequence: TGTGCCAGCAGCTCAGGGGTGGGCATGAACGGAAAACTGTTTTTT. Translation: CASSSGVGMNGKLFF.

The genes are TRBV5-1 and TRBJ2-5; D is possibly TRBD1 (7 bases). This CDR3 is built from 15 residues. V lost 3 bases and J 5 bases, leaving 17 bases between the germline ends. Germline V gives CDR1 SGHRS, CDR2 YFSETQ. The CDR3 DNA reads TGCGCCAGCAGCTGGAGGGGGCAGATGCATGAGACCCAGTACTTC. Translation gives CASSWRGQMHETQYF.

The table lists this clonotype with many counts. This rearrangement joins TRBV11-2 to TRBJ2-1; 9 bases are shared with TRBD1. Germline CDR1 is SGHAT and CDR2 is FQNNGV. With V trimmed by 4 bases and J by 2 bases, 6 bases remained unmatched. This CDR3 is 16 amino acids long. The CDR3 protein is CASSSRTGVAYNEQFF. CDR3 bases: TGTGCCAGCAGCTCTCGGACAGGGGTCGCCTACAATGAGCAGTTCTTC.

This clonotype was recorded a few times. The chain has TRBV6-1 and TRBJ2-7, with 7 bases fitting TRBD1. CDR1 and CDR2 from the germline V gene are MNHNS and SASEGT. J lost 2 bases, V lost 6 bases, and 10 bases had no gene match. The CDR3 has 15 amino acids. DNA of the CDR3: TGTGCCAGCAGGGGCCCTAGACAGGGAACCTACGAGCAGTACTTC. Its translation is CASRGPRQGTYEQYF.

The rearrangement joins TRBV5-1 to TRBJ2-7; TRBD2 agrees at 12 bases. With V trimmed by 4 bases and J by 3 bases, 5 bases remained unmatched. CDR1 SGHRS and CDR2 YFSETQ come from the germline V gene. The CDR3 runs to 15 residues. In DNA form, the CDR3 reads TGCGCCAGCAGCCTGACTAGCGGGAGCCACTACGAGCAGTACTTC. This gives the protein CASSLTSGSHYEQYF.

This clonotype has a count of ten or more. This chain connects TRBV24-1 to TRBJ1-2; the D is unclear. The CDR3 runs to 11 residues. CDR1 and CDR2 from the germline V gene are KGHDR and SFDVKD. The V end lost 5 bases, the J end lost 9 bases, and 9 bases lay between the germline ends. The CDR3 nucleotides are TGTGCCACCAGTGTGGGAAATCGCTACACCTTC. Its translation is CATSVGNRYTF.

The chain has TRBV12-3 or TRBV12-4 and TRBJ2-2; 10 nucleotides match TRBD2. The CDR3 runs to 17 residues. V gave up 8 bases and J gave up 0 bases; unmatched junction bases: 9. CDR3 in DNA: TGTGCCAGCGGGCTTCTAGCGGGAGCCTCGAACACCGGGGAGCTGTTTTTT. Translation gives CASGLLAGASNTGELFF.

This clonotype was detected only a few times. The chain employs TRBV10-3 and TRBJ2-5; 10 nucleotides line up with TRBD2. J was trimmed by 2 bases and V by 2 bases; bases with no gene match: 11. This CDR3 contains 18 residues. CDR1 and CDR2 from the germline V gene are ENHRY and SYGVKD. CDR3 in amino acids: CAISEGRGAGGGQETQYF. The CDR3 nucleotides are TGTGCCATCAGTGAGGGAAGAGGAGCGGGGGGGGGACAAGAGACCCAGTACTTC.